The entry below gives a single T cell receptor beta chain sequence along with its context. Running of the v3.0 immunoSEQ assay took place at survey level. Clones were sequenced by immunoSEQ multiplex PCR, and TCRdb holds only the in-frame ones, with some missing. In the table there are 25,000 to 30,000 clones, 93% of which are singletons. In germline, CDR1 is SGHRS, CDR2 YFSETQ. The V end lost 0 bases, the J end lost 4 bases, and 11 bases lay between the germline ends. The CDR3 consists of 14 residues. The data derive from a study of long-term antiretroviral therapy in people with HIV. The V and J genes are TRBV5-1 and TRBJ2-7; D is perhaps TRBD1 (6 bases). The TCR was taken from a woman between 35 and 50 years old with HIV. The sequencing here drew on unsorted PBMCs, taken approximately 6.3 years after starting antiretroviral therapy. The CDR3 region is CASSLVGDKYEQYF. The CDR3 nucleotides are TGCGCCAGCAGCTTGGTAGGGGACAAATACGAGCAGTACTTC.